This is a list of T cell receptor beta chains from one sample in a study of CD8+CD57+ T cells in acquired aplastic anemia. TCRdb re-called the reads with MiXCR, one entry per CDR3 protein. The table records about 120,000 distinct CDR3 sequences, about 60% of them present only once. Sequencing was performed on sorted CD4+, CD8+, or CD8+CD57+ T cells (not recorded which) from PBMCs. The source of these receptors is a human donor with aplastic anemia. Each CDR3 is given with its conserved first and last residue. Clone size appears in some rows only: once, few, many, or a class for an expanded clone.

v_call,clone_size,j_call,cdr3_aa
TRBV24-1,-,TRBJ2-3,CATSDSGLAGGLSTDTQYF
TRBV7-4,few,TRBJ2-1,CASSPSGPRSSYNEQFF
TRBV27,-,TRBJ2-1,CASRFTGTSYNEQFF
TRBV7-2,-,TRBJ2-7,CASSLEMWGYEQYF
TRBV24-1,-,TRBJ1-3,CATSDLVNTIYF
TRBV9,-,TRBJ1-2,CASRDSRNYGYTF
TRBV24-1,-,TRBJ1-1,CASRGTENTEAFF
TRBV2,once,TRBJ1-4,CASSEILFF
TRBV2,-,TRBJ2-7,CASITSHEQYF
TRBV19,-,TRBJ1-2,CASIRDNTNYGYTF
TRBV20-1,few,TRBJ2-5,CSAGRGGVQETQYF
TRBV6-1,few,TRBJ1-1,CASSDRASNTEAFF
TRBV7-9,-,TRBJ2-7,CASRKQGGYEQYF
TRBV7-9,-,TRBJ1-1,CASSLEPNTEAFF
TRBV5-4,-,TRBJ2-2,CASSLAGQGVTGELFF
TRBV7-9,once,TRBJ2-3,CASSPSNTQYF
TRBV12-3/TRBV12-4,-,TRBJ1-3,CASTSGNTIYF
TRBV29-1,-,TRBJ1-2,CSVWARANYGYTF
TRBV4-1,-,TRBJ1-2,CASSQGPVGSGYTF
TRBV13,many,TRBJ2-3,CASSRRGTDTQYF
TRBV2,-,TRBJ1-1,CASKGYRDNTEAFF
TRBV2,-,TRBJ1-1,CASNPPTGGRTEAFF
TRBV19,-,TRBJ1-4,CASSRQTTNEKLFF
TRBV2,many,TRBJ1-5,CASSDGQENQPQHF
TRBV2,few,TRBJ2-1,CASQGYNEQFF
TRBV11-1,-,TRBJ2-1,CASSQQGGYNEQFF
TRBV25-1,-,TRBJ2-1,CASSESGQSSNEQFF
TRBV7-9,few,TRBJ2-6,CASSETGANVLTF
TRBV19,-,TRBJ2-3,CASTGVADTQYF
TRBV24-1,-,TRBJ2-3,CATSDYRPPHTQYF
TRBV24-1,-,TRBJ2-7,CATSAPGVTYEQYF
TRBV20-1,-,TRBJ2-1,CSVGFRNEQFF
TRBV10-3,-,TRBJ2-2,CAISEGRGLNTGELFF
TRBV2,-,TRBJ1-1,CASTYSTDEAFF
TRBV2,few,TRBJ2-7,CASSGSGGASYEQYF
TRBV2,-,TRBJ2-1,CASRSGGIYNEQFF
TRBV12-3/TRBV12-4,-,TRBJ1-6,CASSNPGQGVNSPLHF
TRBV19,once,TRBJ2-7,CASSPWGLDSEQYF
TRBV2,-,TRBJ1-1,CASRIDSLEAFF
TRBV5-1,many,TRBJ1-6,CASSLAREQTPLHF
TRBV12-3/TRBV12-4,-,TRBJ1-5,CASSPSDRNNQPQHF
TRBV9,-,TRBJ1-1,CASSVGKGQGASEAFF
TRBV2,-,TRBJ1-4,CASSVWTNEKLFF
TRBV24-1,-,TRBJ2-1,CATKGTGIHEQFF
TRBV6-1,many,TRBJ2-3,CASSPGVTDTQYF
TRBV19,-,TRBJ1-2,CASSIAGGRNYGYTF
TRBV7-2,-,TRBJ1-5,CASSFGTVQQPQHF
TRBV5-5,few,TRBJ1-2,CASSADRGSLGYGYTF
TRBV25-1,-,TRBJ2-3,CASSESSSRADTQYF
TRBV6-1,many,TRBJ2-7,CASSPFWGDLYEQYF
TRBV27,few,TRBJ2-7,CASSLRSLGEQYF
TRBV7-3,-,TRBJ2-7,CASSYDLAYEQYF
TRBV19,few,TRBJ2-7,CASSPARSTHYEQYF
TRBV29-1,-,TRBJ2-7,CSVIRTGGSYEQYF
TRBV5-1,-,TRBJ2-3,CASREGTTTDTQYF